This T cell receptor (beta chain) was recorded in a study of T cells in Graves' hyperthyroidism and ophthalmopathy. General observations from the study: Separating ophthalmopathy from stable hyperthyroidism was achieved by a 13 V-J model.

Amplified regions were TCR beta CDR3 sequences from RNA transcripts. The HTBI primer set drove a first-round RT-PCR of the TCR CDR3. From the multiplex PCR reads, TCRdb called clonotypes with MiXCR, one entry per CDR3 protein. Of 500,000 to 750,000 distinct CDR3 sequences listed, 13% to 15% are singletons. This CDR3 has 16 amino acids. For this clonotype: The target antigen is unknown. The junction departs from the called germline gene at one end, perhaps through a read error.

The sequenced sample consisted of blood. The chain couples TRBV12-3 or TRBV12-4 to TRBJ2-1, with 12 nucleotides matching TRBD2. The source of this sequence is a woman in her late teens or twenties with Graves' ophthalmopathy. The DNA for the CDR3 is TGTGCCGGCAGGGGGACTAGCGGGCGCGGTGTGGATGAGCAGTTCTTC. This sequence encodes CAGRGTSGRGVDEQFF.